This is a list of T cell receptor beta chains from one sample in a study of response to subunit inactivated influenza vaccine. TCRdb reprocessed the RT-PCR reads with MiXCR, giving one entry per CDR3 protein. This table holds fewer than 750,000 distinct CDR3 sequences, 11% to 15% found once. The sample consisted of PBMCs from blood, taken roughly 12 days after vaccination. The receptors were gathered from a middle-aged man who received an inactivated influenza vaccine. The CDR3 runs from the conserved cysteine through the conserved F or W. Size tells how often a clone was seen (once, few, many) or the class of an expanded clone, and some rows leave it out.

>few|TRBV6-1|TRBJ1-5
CASKHRGLNNQPQHF
>-|TRBV4-1|TRBJ1-1
CASSQDLRTKNTEAFF
>few|TRBV10-3|TRBJ1-1
CAISESSGITEAFF
>few|TRBV3-1|TRBJ2-1
CASSRTQEQFF
>few|TRBV11-2|TRBJ2-2
CASSPVFRPNTGELFF
>-|TRBV30|TRBJ2-3
CAWSWGGTDTQYF
>many|TRBV4-3|TRBJ2-1
CASSQDWGLAVNEQFF
>many|TRBV5-5|TRBJ1-4
CASSPPGKLFF
>few|TRBV29-1|TRBJ2-7
CSVLSEDRESSYEQYF
>few|TRBV2|TRBJ2-2
CASRDFLGRDNTGELFF
>-|TRBV12-3/TRBV12-4|TRBJ1-2
CASSEGPGSGYTF
>few|TRBV5-1|TRBJ2-3
CASSRRGHERTDTQYF
>-|TRBV5-1|TRBJ1-1
CASSLAGGAVGTEAFF
>few|TRBV20-1|TRBJ1-1
CSARVELEAFF
>few|TRBV6-5|TRBJ1-1
CASSLGGFGTEAFF
>-|TRBV5-1|TRBJ2-3
CASNPGPQKADTQYF